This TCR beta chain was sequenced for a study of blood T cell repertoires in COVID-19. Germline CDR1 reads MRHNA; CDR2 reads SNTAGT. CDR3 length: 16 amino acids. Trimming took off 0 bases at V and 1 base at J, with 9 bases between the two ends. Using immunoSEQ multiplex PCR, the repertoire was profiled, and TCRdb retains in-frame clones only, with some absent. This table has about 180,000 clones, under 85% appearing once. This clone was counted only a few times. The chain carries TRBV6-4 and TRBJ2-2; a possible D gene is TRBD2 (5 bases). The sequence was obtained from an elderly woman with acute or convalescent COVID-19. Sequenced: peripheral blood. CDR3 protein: CASSDSPGVNTGELFF. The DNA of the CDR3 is TGTGCCAGCAGTGACTCTCCCGGGGTGAACACCGGGGAGCTGTTTTTT.